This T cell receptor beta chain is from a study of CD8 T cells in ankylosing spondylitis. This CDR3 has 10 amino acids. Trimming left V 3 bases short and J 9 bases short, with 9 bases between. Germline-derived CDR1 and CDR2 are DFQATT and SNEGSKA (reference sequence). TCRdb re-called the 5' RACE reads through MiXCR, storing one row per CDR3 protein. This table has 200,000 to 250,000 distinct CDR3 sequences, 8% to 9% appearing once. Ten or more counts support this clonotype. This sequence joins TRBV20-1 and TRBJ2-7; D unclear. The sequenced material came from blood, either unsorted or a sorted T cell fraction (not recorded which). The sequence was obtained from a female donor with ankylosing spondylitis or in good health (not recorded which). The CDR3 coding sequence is TGCAGTGCTAGTCTCAGGATGCAGTACTTC. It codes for CSASLRMQYF.